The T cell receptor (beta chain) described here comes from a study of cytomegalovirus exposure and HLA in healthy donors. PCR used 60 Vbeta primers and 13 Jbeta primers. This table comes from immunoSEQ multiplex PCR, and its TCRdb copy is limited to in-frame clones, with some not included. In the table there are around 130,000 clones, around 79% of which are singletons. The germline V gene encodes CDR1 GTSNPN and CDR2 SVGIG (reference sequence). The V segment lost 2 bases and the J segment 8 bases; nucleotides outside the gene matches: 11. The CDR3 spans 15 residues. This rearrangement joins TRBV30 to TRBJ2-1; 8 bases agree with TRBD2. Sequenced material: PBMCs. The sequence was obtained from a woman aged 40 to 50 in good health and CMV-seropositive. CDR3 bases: TGTGCCTGGAGTTATAAGGCTAGCGGGCGTTATGAGCAGTTCTTC. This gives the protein CAWSYKASGRYEQFF. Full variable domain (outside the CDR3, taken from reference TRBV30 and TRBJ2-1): SQTIHQWPATLVQPVGSPLSLECTVEGTSNPNLYWYRQAAGRGLQLLFYSVGIGQISSEVPQNLSASRPQDRQFILSSKKLLLSDSGFYLCAWSYKASGRYEQFFGPGTRLTVL.